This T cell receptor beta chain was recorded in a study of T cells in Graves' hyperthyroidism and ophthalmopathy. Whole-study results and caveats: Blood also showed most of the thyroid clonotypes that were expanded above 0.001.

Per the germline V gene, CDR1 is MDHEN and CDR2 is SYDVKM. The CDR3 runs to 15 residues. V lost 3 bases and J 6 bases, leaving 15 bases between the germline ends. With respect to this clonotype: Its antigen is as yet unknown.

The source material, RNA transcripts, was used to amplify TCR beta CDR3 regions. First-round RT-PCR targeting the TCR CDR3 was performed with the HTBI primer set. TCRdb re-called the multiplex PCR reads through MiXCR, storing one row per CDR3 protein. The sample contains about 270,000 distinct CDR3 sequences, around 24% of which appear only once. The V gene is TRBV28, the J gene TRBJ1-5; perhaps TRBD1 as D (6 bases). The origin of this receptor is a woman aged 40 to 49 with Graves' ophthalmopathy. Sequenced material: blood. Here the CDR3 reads CASSFMEGGTQPQHF. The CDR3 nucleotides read TGTGCCAGCAGTTTCATGGAAGGGGGGACTCAGCCCCAGCATTTT. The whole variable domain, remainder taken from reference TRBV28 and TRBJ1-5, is DVKVTQSSRYLVKRTGEKVFLECVQDMDHENMFWYRQDPGLGLRLIYFSYDVKMKEKGDIPEGYSVSREKKERFSLILESASTNQTSMYLCASSFMEGGTQPQHFGDGTRLSIL.